The 29 T cell receptor beta chains presented below share a single source sample, sequenced in a study of CD8+ T cells in alopecia areata. RNA was extracted and reverse transcribed into cDNA as the sequencing template. Generated by immunoSEQ multiplex PCR, the TCRdb table keeps only in-frame clones and is missing some. The sample records more than 95,000 clones, more than 30% being singletons. The sample consisted of CD4+ T cells sorted from blood. These receptor sequences come from a human donor with alopecia areata.

This clone was seen more than once but under ten times. The chain combines TRBV6-5 with TRBJ1-2; no clear D. From germline, CDR1 is MNHEY and CDR2 SVGAGI. V lost 0 bases, J lost 4 bases, and 15 bases lay in between. The CDR3 has 16 residues. CDR3 residues: CASSYSQASGSYGYTF. CDR3 DNA: TGTGCCAGCAGTTACTCGCAGGCCAGCGGGTCCTATGGCTACACCTTC.

CDR3 nucleotides: TGTGCCTGGAACCCGACAGGGTTGACTGAAGCTTTCTTT. Translated, it gives CAWNPTGLTEAFF. This chain joins TRBV30 and TRBJ1-1; 7 bases fit TRBD1. The junction had 7 bases not matched to a gene; V was cut back by 4 bases and J by 5 bases. CDR3 length: 13 amino acids. CDR1 GTSNPN and CDR2 SVGIG come from the germline V gene (reference sequence). Using reference TRBV30 and TRBJ1-1 for the parts outside the CDR3, the full variable domain is SQTIHQWPATLVQPVGSPLSLECTVEGTSNPNLYWYRQAAGRGLQLLFYSVGIGQISSEVPQNLSASRPQDRQFILSSKKLLLSDSGFYLCAWNPTGLTEAFFGQGTRLTVV.

This chain uses TRBV2 with TRBJ1-5, with no clear D. In germline, CDR1 is SNHLY, CDR2 FYNNEI. This CDR3 has 12 residues. V lost 4 bases to trimming and J lost 3 bases, with 4 bases between them. CDR3 in amino acids: CASSVSNQPQHF. The CDR3 nucleotides are TGTGCCAGCAGTGTATCCAATCAGCCCCAGCATTTT.

V and J are TRBV2 and TRBJ2-1; tentatively, D is TRBD2 (5 bases). The CDR3 consists of 14 residues. Deletions cut 7 bases from V and 0 bases from J, with 10 bases between. The germline V gene has CDR1 SNHLY and CDR2 FYNNEI. The CDR3 here is CASNERPSYNEQFF. CDR3 DNA: TGTGCCAGCAATGAGCGGCCCTCCTACAATGAGCAGTTCTTC.

The V call is TRBV29-1, the J call TRBJ2-1; maybe TRBD1 (6 bases). The CDR3 totals 14 residues. Trimming cost V 3 bases and J 6 bases, with 15 bases left between them. The germline gives CDR1 SQVTM, CDR2 ANQGSEA. The DNA of the CDR3 is TGCAGCGTTGAGGGGACACTGGGACCCAATGAGCAGTTCTTC. Its translation is CSVEGTLGPNEQFF.

This clone was seen a handful of times. CDR3 DNA: TGCGCCAGCAGCTTTACGGGACTAGCGGGGGGAATCTCCTACGAGCAGTACTTC. This encodes CASSFTGLAGGISYEQYF. This chain uses TRBV5-1 with TRBJ2-7; 15 positions match TRBD2. Germline V gene data show CDR1 as SGHRS and CDR2 as YFSETQ. The CDR3 is made up of 18 amino acids. V lost 2 bases, J lost 0 bases, and 6 bases stayed unmatched.

The chain employs TRBV7-3 and TRBJ2-5; TRBD2 matches 7 bases. The J segment lost 2 bases and the V segment lost 5 bases, leaving 8 bases of the junction unmatched. The CDR3 totals 15 residues. CDR1 is SGHTA and CDR2 is FQGTGA in the germline V gene. Here the CDR3 reads CASSPAAGMQETQYF. CDR3 coding DNA: TGTGCCAGCAGCCCCGCAGCGGGGATGCAAGAGACCCAGTACTTC.

This clone was recorded once. V usage is TRBV4-3 and J usage is TRBJ2-1; TRBD2 matches at 11 bases. CDR1 and CDR2 (germline): LGHNA, YSLEER. The CDR3 contains 18 residues. V was clipped by 1 base and J by 7 bases; unmatched bases: 12. The CDR3 loop is CASSQGSGRGPLGNEQFF. The CDR3, as DNA: TGCGCCAGCAGCCAAGGTAGCGGGAGGGGCCCCTTGGGGAATGAGCAGTTCTTC.

V gene TRBV2 combines with J gene TRBJ1-5, with TRBD1 matching over 8 bases. The CDR3 length is 15 residues. V lost 4 bases, J lost 2 bases, and 4 bases stayed unmatched. Germline assignment: CDR1 SNHLY and CDR2 FYNNEI. Here the CDR3 reads CASSGTGTGNQPQHF. CDR3 DNA sequence: TGTGCCAGCAGTGGGACAGGGACGGGCAATCAGCCCCAGCATTTT.

The J gene is TRBJ2-5, the V gene TRBV7-9; D uncertain. The CDR3 totals 11 residues. The V end was cut by 6 bases, the J end by 2 bases, with 4 bases between. The germline V gene has CDR1 SEHNR and CDR2 FQNEAQ (reference sequence). The CDR3 sequence is CASRGQETQYF. The CDR3 DNA sequence: TGTGCCAGCAGGGGACAAGAGACCCAGTACTTC.

This chain uses TRBV5-1 with TRBJ2-7, with unresolved D. CDR1 is SGHRS, CDR2 YFSETQ, per germline. Between the trimmed V and J ends, which lost 0 bases and 3 bases, there was a span of 10 bases. This CDR3 has 14 amino acids. CDR3 DNA sequence: TGCGCCAGCAGCTTGGGGACGGCCGTCTACGAGCAGTACTTC. Its protein product is CASSLGTAVYEQYF. The full variable domain, its missing parts supplied by reference TRBV5-1 and TRBJ2-7, is KAGVTQTPRYLIKTRGQQVTLSCSPISGHRSVSWYQQTPGQGLQFLFEYFSETQRNKGNFPGRFSGRQFSNSRSEMNVSTLELGDSALYLCASSLGTAVYEQYFGPGTRLTVT.

This clone was seen a handful of times. The chain has TRBV29-1 and TRBJ1-1; D is possibly TRBD1 (5 bases). CDR1 and CDR2 from the germline V gene are SQVTM and ANQGSEA. The CDR3 loop spans 13 amino acids. Between the trimmed V and J ends, which lost 6 bases and 0 bases, there was a span of 11 bases. DNA for the CDR3: TGCAGCGTCGCCGGGACCCTGAACACTGAAGCTTTCTTT. This gives the protein CSVAGTLNTEAFF.

CDR3 sequence (DNA): TGTGCCAGCAGTGAAGCGCGAGCCTTTGGAGGGGGGACCCAGTACTTC. Protein sequence: CASSEARAFGGGTQYF. This chain joins TRBV2 and TRBJ2-5; D could derive from TRBD1 or TRBD2 (6 bases each). Looked up from germline, CDR1 is SNHLY and CDR2 is FYNNEI. V lost 0 bases, J lost 7 bases, and 18 bases lay in between. The CDR3 length is 16 residues.

The chain couples TRBV7-9 to TRBJ2-7; D unresolved. CDR3 size: 13 residues. Germline lookup yields CDR1 SEHNR and CDR2 FQNEAQ (reference sequence). V was pared by 5 bases and J by 2 bases, with 10 bases between. The DNA for the CDR3 is TGTGCCAGCAGCCCAGAAATTACCTACGAGCAGTACTTC. Its translation: CASSPEITYEQYF.

This clone was recorded once. The chain couples TRBV15 to TRBJ2-1; TRBD1 is a possible D gene (5 bases). CDR3 length equals 15 residues. The V and J ends lost 1 base and 3 bases respectively, with 10 bases between them. Germline V gene sequence: CDR1 LNHNV, CDR2 YYDKDF (reference sequence). Here the CDR3 reads CATSRVGVNYNEQFF. CDR3 coding DNA: TGTGCCACCAGCAGAGTAGGGGTTAACTACAATGAGCAGTTCTTC.

This clone was picked up a small number of times. The CDR3 nucleotides read TGTGCCAGCAGGCCCCCGGGACAGGGACGCACTGAAGCTTTCTTT. Translating gives CASRPPGQGRTEAFF. The J gene is TRBJ1-1, the V gene TRBV28, with 9 bases lining up with TRBD1. The ends lost 6 bases at V and 4 bases at J; junction bases unmatched: 9. Germline loops: CDR1 MDHEN, CDR2 SYDVKM. The CDR3 extends over 15 amino acids.

This clone has more than one count but fewer than ten. This chain uses TRBV5-1 with TRBJ2-7; 8 nucleotides match TRBD1. The J segment lost 6 bases and the V segment lost 0 bases, leaving 2 bases of the junction unmatched. CDR3 length: 13 amino acids. CDR1 is SGHRS, CDR2 YFSETQ, per germline. In DNA form, the CDR3 reads TGCGCCAGCAGCTTGGCGGACAGGGCCGAGCAGTACTTC. Translation: CASSLADRAEQYF.

The J gene is TRBJ2-2, the V gene TRBV6-5; D perhaps matches TRBD2 (5 bases). The CDR3 consists of 14 residues. Germline CDR1 is MNHEY and CDR2 is SVGAGI. Trimming removed 0 bases from V and 4 bases from J, with 6 bases in between. In DNA, the CDR3 is TGTGCCAGCAGTTACTCTCTAGCCACCGGGGAGCTGTTTTTT. This encodes CASSYSLATGELFF.

This chain links TRBV28 with TRBJ2-7; 9 bases match TRBD1. There are 13 residues in the CDR3. Trimming cost V 7 bases and J 1 base; bases outside gene matches: 2. Germline lookup yields CDR1 MDHEN and CDR2 SYDVKM. CDR3 region: CASMTGGSYEQYF. CDR3 nucleotides: TGTGCCAGCATGACAGGGGGGTCCTACGAGCAGTACTTC.

The chain couples TRBV4-3 to TRBJ2-2, with 14 bases that match TRBD2. CDR1 and CDR2 (germline): LGHNA, YSLEER. With 4 bases clipped from V and 0 bases from J, the junction kept 4 bases outside the gene matches. This CDR3 contains 18 residues. The CDR3 coding sequence is TGCGCCAGCAGCCCGGGACTAGCGGGGGCCGCGAACACCGGGGAGCTGTTTTTT. It specifies CASSPGLAGAANTGELFF.

This clone has more than one count but fewer than ten. Other DNA sequences in the same sample also yield this CDR3. The chain carries TRBV4-1 and TRBJ2-5; the D is unclear. Looked up from germline, CDR1 is MGHRA and CDR2 is YSYEKL. The CDR3 totals 13 residues. Trimming removed 1 base from V and 5 bases from J, with 8 bases in between. CDR3 bases: TGCGCCAGCAGCCAAGGGGTTAGGGAGACCCAGTACTTC. Amino acids: CASSQGVRETQYF.

CDR3 sequence reads: CASSFSGGGETQYF. The CDR3 DNA reads as TGCGCCAGCAGCTTTTCTGGGGGAGGAGAGACCCAGTACTTC. This chain links TRBV5-1 with TRBJ2-5; tentative D call: TRBD2 (6 bases). The V end was cut by 2 bases, the J end by 4 bases, with 12 bases between. The CDR3 sequence is 14 residues long. Germline CDR1 is SGHRS and CDR2 is YFSETQ.

The V gene is TRBV10-3, the J gene TRBJ2-7; D unclear. This CDR3 comprises 14 residues. Trimming stripped 3 bases from V and 4 bases from J, with 13 bases between. CDR1 and CDR2 (germline): ENHRY, SYGVKD. The CDR3 spells CAISELALAYEQYF. The DNA for the CDR3 is TGTGCCATCAGTGAATTAGCCTTGGCGTACGAGCAGTACTTC.

This sequence joins TRBV29-1 and TRBJ1-1, with D unclear. This CDR3 spans 13 amino acids. Germline CDR1 reads SQVTM; CDR2 reads ANQGSEA. Trimming cost V 5 bases and J 0 bases, with 10 bases left between them. CDR3 coding DNA: TGCAGCGTTTCGACACTTTTGAACACTGAAGCTTTCTTT. Translating it yields CSVSTLLNTEAFF.

V is TRBV27 and J is TRBJ1-2; 11 bases align to TRBD1. With 5 bases clipped from V and 5 bases from J, the junction kept 7 bases outside the gene matches. CDR1 MNHEY and CDR2 SMNVEV come from the germline V gene (reference sequence). The CDR3 covers 15 residues. CDR3 region: CASSDQDRGPYGYTF. In DNA form, the CDR3 reads TGTGCCAGCAGTGATCAGGACAGGGGGCCTTATGGCTACACCTTC.

This clone occurred a few times. CDR3 in amino acids: CSVSGQGAGGELFF. The CDR3 DNA reads as TGCAGCGTTTCGGGACAGGGGGCTGGCGGGGAGCTGTTTTTT. The V call is TRBV29-1, the J call TRBJ2-2; 12 nucleotides line up with TRBD1. The CDR3 is 14 amino acids. CDR1 is SQVTM, CDR2 ANQGSEA, per germline. Germline trimming cut 5 bases from V and 7 bases from J; bases unmatched to any gene: 5.

This clone has only a few counts. This chain links TRBV29-1 with TRBJ2-1; a weak D match, TRBD2 (5 bases). Looked up from germline, CDR1 is SQVTM and CDR2 is ANQGSEA. Trimming pared 8 bases from V and 13 bases from J, leaving 18 bases between. The CDR3 spans 11 residues. The CDR3 sequence: CSTEETLGQFF. The CDR3 coding sequence is TGCAGCACTGAGGAGACACTAGGACAGTTCTTC.

This chain joins TRBV2 and TRBJ2-5; D call uncertain. The V gene's germline CDR1 is SNHLY and CDR2 FYNNEI. The CDR3 runs to 12 residues. V shed 6 bases and J shed 5 bases, with 10 bases lying between them. This chain's CDR3 is CASRELEETQYF. CDR3 in DNA: TGTGCCAGCAGGGAGCTTGAGGAGACCCAGTACTTC. Complete variable domain (other parts from reference TRBV2 and TRBJ2-5): EPEVTQTPSHQVTQMGQEVILRCVPISNHLYFYWYRQILGQKVEFLVSFYNNEISEKSEIFDDQFSVERPDGSNFTLKIRSTKLEDSAMYFCASRELEETQYFGPGTRLLVL.

The chain is built from TRBV2 and TRBJ2-5, with 7 bases lining up with TRBD1. Germline CDR1 SNHLY, CDR2 FYNNEI. This CDR3 spans 14 amino acids. V lost 7 bases and J lost 2; bases outside the gene matches: 7. The CDR3 region is CASTRTGRQETQYF. Written as DNA, the CDR3 is TGTGCCAGCACCCGGACAGGACGACAAGAGACCCAGTACTTC.